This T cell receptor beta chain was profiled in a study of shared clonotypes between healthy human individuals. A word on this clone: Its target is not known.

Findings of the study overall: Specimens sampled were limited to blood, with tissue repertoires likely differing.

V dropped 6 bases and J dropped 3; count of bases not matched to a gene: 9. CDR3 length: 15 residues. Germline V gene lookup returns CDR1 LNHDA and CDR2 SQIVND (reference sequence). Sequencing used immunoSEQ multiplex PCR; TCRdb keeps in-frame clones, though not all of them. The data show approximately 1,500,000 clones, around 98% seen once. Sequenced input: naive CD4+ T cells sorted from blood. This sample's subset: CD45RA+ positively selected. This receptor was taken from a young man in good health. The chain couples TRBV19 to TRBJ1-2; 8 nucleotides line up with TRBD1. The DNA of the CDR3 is TGTGCCAGTAGCCAAATGGGGACAGGCGACTATGGCTACACCTTC. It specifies CASSQMGTGDYGYTF.